The rows below give T cell receptor beta chains drawn from one sample of a study of cytomegalovirus exposure and HLA in healthy donors. Using immunoSEQ multiplex PCR, the repertoire was profiled, and TCRdb retains in-frame clones only, with some absent. The data show 200,000 or so clones, 75% to 95% seen once. The specimen was PBMCs. The origin of the receptors is a woman aged 18-29 years in good health and CMV-seronegative. Each CDR3 is given with its conserved first and last residue. Each record gives: D gene, V gene, J gene, clone size, CDR3 DNA, CDR3 protein. The D gene is left open where the match is weak. Only part of the rows carry a size: once, few, many, or a class if the clone is expanded.

d_call: TRBD2
v_call: TRBV4-2
j_call: TRBJ2-7
clone_size: once
cdr3_nt: TGTGCCAGCAGCCAAGATCACGGGGGGGCGCGGGGTGGGCAGTACTTC
cdr3_aa: CASSQDHGGARGGQYF

d_call: NA
v_call: TRBV10-2
j_call: TRBJ1-1
clone_size: NA
cdr3_nt: TGCGCCAGCAGTGAGTCGAGGGCTGAAGCTTTCTTT
cdr3_aa: CASSESRAEAFF

d_call: TRBD1
v_call: TRBV10-3
j_call: TRBJ2-5
clone_size: NA
cdr3_nt: TGTGCCACCGGGACAGCTCAAGAGACCCAGTACTTC
cdr3_aa: CATGTAQETQYF

d_call: NA
v_call: TRBV6-5
j_call: TRBJ1-3
clone_size: NA
cdr3_nt: TGTGCCAGCAGGACCGGGAACTCTGGAAACACCATATATTTT
cdr3_aa: CASRTGNSGNTIYF

d_call: NA
v_call: TRBV27
j_call: TRBJ2-5
clone_size: NA
cdr3_nt: TGTGCCAGCAGTTTATTAGTCGCCGGGACCCAGTACTTC
cdr3_aa: CASSLLVAGTQYF

d_call: TRBD1
v_call: TRBV5-4
j_call: TRBJ1-2
clone_size: NA
cdr3_nt: TGTGCCAGCAGCCTAGGGACAGATAACAACTATGGCTACACCTTC
cdr3_aa: CASSLGTDNNYGYTF

d_call: NA
v_call: TRBV29-1
j_call: TRBJ2-3
clone_size: NA
cdr3_nt: TGCAGCGTTGGCCTAGGACAGTCCACAGATACGCAGTATTTT
cdr3_aa: CSVGLGQSTDTQYF

d_call: NA
v_call: TRBV7-6
j_call: TRBJ2-2
clone_size: few
cdr3_nt: TGTGCCAGCAGCCTATCGGGACTCGGTGGGGAGCTGTTTTTT
cdr3_aa: CASSLSGLGGELFF

d_call: NA
v_call: TRBV11-2
j_call: TRBJ2-1
clone_size: few
cdr3_nt: TGTGCCAGCAGCCTTATGCCGACAGGCGTCAATGAGCAGTTCTTC
cdr3_aa: CASSLMPTGVNEQFF

d_call: TRBD2
v_call: TRBV7-8
j_call: TRBJ2-1
clone_size: NA
cdr3_nt: TGTGCCAGCAGCGGTAGCGGGAGGAGAAAGTTCTTC
cdr3_aa: CASSGSGRRKFF

d_call: NA
v_call: TRBV28
j_call: TRBJ2-7
clone_size: NA
cdr3_nt: TGTGCCAGCACGGACATGTACGAGCAGTACTTC
cdr3_aa: CASTDMYEQYF

d_call: TRBD2
v_call: TRBV7-3
j_call: TRBJ2-3
clone_size: NA
cdr3_nt: TGTGCCAGCAGCTCCCAGACTAGCGGGAGGGCAGATACGCAGTATTTT
cdr3_aa: CASSSQTSGRADTQYF

d_call: NA
v_call: TRBV30
j_call: TRBJ1-1
clone_size: once
cdr3_nt: TGTGCCTTAACCGGGAGGATGCCAATGAACACTGAAGCTTTCTTT
cdr3_aa: CALTGRMPMNTEAFF

d_call: TRBD1
v_call: TRBV27
j_call: TRBJ2-7
clone_size: once
cdr3_nt: TGTGCCAGCAGTTATGCAGGGACAGACTACGAGCAGTACTTC
cdr3_aa: CASSYAGTDYEQYF

d_call: NA
v_call: TRBV29-1
j_call: TRBJ1-1
clone_size: NA
cdr3_nt: TGCAGCGCCCTCCTCGACAGTGATACTGAAGCTTTCTTT
cdr3_aa: CSALLDSDTEAFF

d_call: NA
v_call: TRBV30
j_call: TRBJ2-2
clone_size: NA
cdr3_nt: TGTGCCTGGAGTGTACGGGTTACCGGGGAGCTGTTTTTT
cdr3_aa: CAWSVRVTGELFF

d_call: TRBD1
v_call: TRBV29-1
j_call: TRBJ1-1
clone_size: NA
cdr3_nt: TGCAGCGGGGACAGGGCCCCAGGTACTGAAGCTTTCTTT
cdr3_aa: CSGDRAPGTEAFF

d_call: TRBD1
v_call: TRBV7-8
j_call: TRBJ1-2
clone_size: NA
cdr3_nt: TGTGCCAGCAGCGCCGGACAGGTGCCGGGCTACACCTTC
cdr3_aa: CASSAGQVPGYTF

d_call: NA
v_call: TRBV7-2
j_call: TRBJ2-1
clone_size: NA
cdr3_nt: TGTGCCAGCAGCACGCCATCCGGTGCCGGGGAGTTCTTC
cdr3_aa: CASSTPSGAGEFF

d_call: TRBD1
v_call: TRBV2
j_call: TRBJ1-5
clone_size: NA
cdr3_nt: TGTGCCAGCAGTGAAGGGACAGGGGTTCAGCCCCAGCATTTT
cdr3_aa: CASSEGTGVQPQHF

d_call: NA
v_call: TRBV27
j_call: TRBJ2-4
clone_size: NA
cdr3_nt: TGTGCCAGCAGTCCGAGTGATCCGCAAAACATTCAGTACTTC
cdr3_aa: CASSPSDPQNIQYF

d_call: NA
v_call: TRBV6-1
j_call: TRBJ2-7
clone_size: NA
cdr3_nt: TGTGCCAGCAGTTATAGCGGCCCCTACGAGCAGTACTTC
cdr3_aa: CASSYSGPYEQYF

d_call: TRBD1
v_call: TRBV7-2
j_call: TRBJ2-3
clone_size: NA
cdr3_nt: TGTGCCAGCAGCGTAGACAGGGTGAGCACAGATACGCAGTATTTT
cdr3_aa: CASSVDRVSTDTQYF

d_call: TRBD1
v_call: TRBV5-1
j_call: TRBJ2-2
clone_size: NA
cdr3_nt: TGCGCCAGCAGCCTTGACAGGGGGCGCATCACCGGGGAGCTGTTTTTT
cdr3_aa: CASSLDRGRITGELFF

d_call: NA
v_call: TRBV5-8
j_call: TRBJ1-5
clone_size: NA
cdr3_nt: TGTGCCAGCAGCTCCTTCCCAGGGGCTGGTCAGCCCCAGCATTTT
cdr3_aa: CASSSFPGAGQPQHF

d_call: NA
v_call: TRBV2
j_call: TRBJ1-1
clone_size: NA
cdr3_nt: TGTGCCACACACCGGGGATCAGGAGGGGAAAACACTGAAGCTTTCTTT
cdr3_aa: CATHRGSGGENTEAFF

d_call: TRBD2
v_call: TRBV5-1
j_call: TRBJ2-1
clone_size: NA
cdr3_nt: TGCGCCAGCAGCCTAGCGGGACTAGGGGACAATGAGCAGTTCTTC
cdr3_aa: CASSLAGLGDNEQFF

d_call: NA
v_call: TRBV12-5
j_call: TRBJ2-1
clone_size: NA
cdr3_nt: TGTGCTAGTGGTTCAATAGCGGAATACAATGAGCAGTTCTTC
cdr3_aa: CASGSIAEYNEQFF

d_call: NA
v_call: TRBV7-8
j_call: TRBJ1-2
clone_size: few
cdr3_nt: TGTGCCAGCAGCCCTAGCGGGCAGCGAAACTATGGCTACACCTTC
cdr3_aa: CASSPSGQRNYGYTF

d_call: NA
v_call: TRBV27
j_call: TRBJ1-5
clone_size: NA
cdr3_nt: TGTGCCAGCAGTCCCCGGAGGGTAAGCAATCAGCCCCAGCATTTT
cdr3_aa: CASSPRRVSNQPQHF

d_call: TRBD2
v_call: TRBV6-7
j_call: TRBJ2-7
clone_size: NA
cdr3_nt: TGTGCCAGCAGTACGACCGGGACTAGGAGTGGAGAGCAGTACTTC
cdr3_aa: CASSTTGTRSGEQYF

d_call: TRBD1
v_call: TRBV2
j_call: TRBJ1-3
clone_size: NA
cdr3_nt: TGTGCCAGCCGTCCCGGGACAGGGTTAGATGGAAACACCATATATTTT
cdr3_aa: CASRPGTGLDGNTIYF

d_call: NA
v_call: TRBV2
j_call: TRBJ1-6
clone_size: NA
cdr3_nt: TGTGCCAGCAGTGGGGTCCGGGTCCCCAATTCACCCCTCCACTTT
cdr3_aa: CASSGVRVPNSPLHF

d_call: TRBD2
v_call: TRBV11-1
j_call: TRBJ2-5
clone_size: NA
cdr3_nt: TGTGCCAGCAGCTCCATCAGCGGGGCGGGCCAAGAGACCCAGTACTTC
cdr3_aa: CASSSISGAGQETQYF

d_call: NA
v_call: TRBV7-9
j_call: TRBJ1-1
clone_size: NA
cdr3_nt: TGTGCCAGCAGCTCCGATTCTAGTGAAGCTTTCTTT
cdr3_aa: CASSSDSSEAFF

d_call: TRBD1
v_call: TRBV12-5
j_call: TRBJ2-7
clone_size: NA
cdr3_nt: TGTGCTAGTGGTTTGGTCGTACAGGGGTTTGGTTTCTACGAGCAGTACTTC
cdr3_aa: CASGLVVQGFGFYEQYF

d_call: NA
v_call: TRBV6-5
j_call: TRBJ1-4
clone_size: once
cdr3_nt: TGTGCCAGCAGTTACGGAGGAAAACTGTTTTTT
cdr3_aa: CASSYGGKLFF

d_call: NA
v_call: TRBV28
j_call: TRBJ1-2
clone_size: NA
cdr3_nt: TGTGCCAGCAGTTTACAGGTCTATGGCTACACCTTC
cdr3_aa: CASSLQVYGYTF

d_call: TRBD1
v_call: TRBV5-1
j_call: TRBJ2-1
clone_size: NA
cdr3_nt: TGCGCCAGCAGCAACGGGACAGGGGCTCCCTACAATGAGCAGTTCTTC
cdr3_aa: CASSNGTGAPYNEQFF

d_call: NA
v_call: TRBV29-1
j_call: TRBJ2-1
clone_size: NA
cdr3_nt: TGCAGCGTTGCAGCGGGACACGACAATGAGCAGTTCTTC
cdr3_aa: CSVAAGHDNEQFF

d_call: TRBD2
v_call: TRBV2
j_call: TRBJ2-2
clone_size: once
cdr3_nt: TGTGCCAGCAGGAGCACTAGCGGTGGCACCGGGGAGCTGTTTTTT
cdr3_aa: CASRSTSGGTGELFF

d_call: NA
v_call: TRBV5-6
j_call: TRBJ1-1
clone_size: NA
cdr3_nt: TGTGCCAGCAGCTTTACAGGTGTCGGAAAGAACACTGAAGCTTTCTTT
cdr3_aa: CASSFTGVGKNTEAFF

d_call: NA
v_call: TRBV6-5
j_call: TRBJ1-2
clone_size: once
cdr3_nt: TGTGCCAGCAGTTACTCGGGCAGTCGAAACTATGGCTACACCTTC
cdr3_aa: CASSYSGSRNYGYTF

d_call: NA
v_call: TRBV27
j_call: TRBJ1-4
clone_size: NA
cdr3_nt: TGTGCCAGCAGGCCTCTGGGCCAAACCCGTAATGAAAAACTGTTTTTT
cdr3_aa: CASRPLGQTRNEKLFF

d_call: NA
v_call: TRBV4-1
j_call: TRBJ2-6
clone_size: NA
cdr3_nt: TGCGCCAGCAGCCAATGGCGGCAGCTAAACTCTGGGGCCAACGTCCTGACTTTC
cdr3_aa: CASSQWRQLNSGANVLTF

d_call: NA
v_call: TRBV10-3
j_call: TRBJ1-1
clone_size: once
cdr3_nt: TGTGCCATCAGTGAGGGTGACTCCGGCAACACTGAAGCTTTCTTT
cdr3_aa: CAISEGDSGNTEAFF

d_call: NA
v_call: TRBV6-5
j_call: TRBJ1-4
clone_size: NA
cdr3_nt: TGTGCCAGCAGTTCGCTACAGCCTAATGAAAAACTGTTTTTT
cdr3_aa: CASSSLQPNEKLFF

d_call: NA
v_call: TRBV9
j_call: TRBJ1-2
clone_size: NA
cdr3_nt: TGTGCCAGCAGCGTTAGCACATTTGGCTACACCTTC
cdr3_aa: CASSVSTFGYTF

d_call: TRBD2
v_call: TRBV14
j_call: TRBJ2-7
clone_size: NA
cdr3_nt: TGTGCCAGCAGCCAAGTAGCGGGAGTTTTGGCAGGCGAGCAGTACTTC
cdr3_aa: CASSQVAGVLAGEQYF

d_call: TRBD2
v_call: TRBV11-1
j_call: TRBJ2-5
clone_size: NA
cdr3_nt: TGTGCCAGCAGCTTAGGGGAGGGGCTCCGAGAGACCCAGTACTTC
cdr3_aa: CASSLGEGLRETQYF

d_call: NA
v_call: TRBV6-5
j_call: TRBJ1-4
clone_size: NA
cdr3_nt: TGTGCCAGCAGCCCAGGCGCAACTAATGAAAAACTGTTTTTT
cdr3_aa: CASSPGATNEKLFF

d_call: NA
v_call: TRBV19
j_call: TRBJ1-1
clone_size: NA
cdr3_nt: TGTGCCAGTAGTATAGGGGGACACCCGAACACTGAAGCTTTCTTT
cdr3_aa: CASSIGGHPNTEAFF

d_call: NA
v_call: TRBV29-1
j_call: TRBJ2-1
clone_size: NA
cdr3_nt: TGCAGCGTTGGGCCCTCGGGGGGCGGTGAGCAGTTCTTC
cdr3_aa: CSVGPSGGGEQFF

d_call: NA
v_call: TRBV28
j_call: TRBJ1-5
clone_size: once
cdr3_nt: TGTGCCAGCAGCCCTACCCCTCAGCGGGGAGGTAATCAGCCCCAGCATTTT
cdr3_aa: CASSPTPQRGGNQPQHF

d_call: NA
v_call: TRBV7-9
j_call: TRBJ1-4
clone_size: NA
cdr3_nt: TGTGCCAGCAGCCGGTTACTAGATAATGAAAAACTGTTTTTT
cdr3_aa: CASSRLLDNEKLFF